One and the same sample provided the 24 T cell receptor beta chains below, sequenced in a study of CD8 T cells in ankylosing spondylitis. For these TCRs, the target antigens are not known. TCRdb re-derived calls from the 5' RACE reads in MiXCR, one entry per CDR3 protein. The sample has 800,000 to 900,000 distinct CDR3 sequences; approximately 12% are singletons. Study-wide results and limits: A TCR beta motif of about eight highly homologous variants seemed to mark ankylosing spondylitis blood.

The sequenced material came from blood, either unsorted or a sorted T cell fraction (not recorded which). The receptors were gathered from a male donor with ankylosing spondylitis.

The V gene is TRBV6-2 or TRBV6-3, the J gene TRBJ2-1; no clear D gene. Germline CDR1 MNHEY, CDR2 SVGEGT. Trimming removed 2 bases at V and 10 bases at J, with 9 bases between. This CDR3 contains 12 residues. The CDR3 reads CASSYPPREQFF. The CDR3 bases are TGTGCCAGCAGTTACCCCCCGCGAGAGCAGTTCTTC.

This clonotype was seen a few times. The J gene is TRBJ2-7, the V gene TRBV9; D not resolved. CDR1 is SGDLS and CDR2 is YYNGEE in the germline V gene. CDR3 length equals 14 residues. The V and J ends lost 0 bases and 0 bases respectively, with 7 bases between them. CDR3 nucleotides: TGTGCCAGCAGCGTAGGGGGTTACTCCTACGAGCAGTACTTC. It translates to CASSVGGYSYEQYF. Drawing the rest from reference TRBV9 and TRBJ2-7, the complete variable domain is DSGVTQTPKHLITATGQRVTLRCSPRSGDLSVYWYQQSLDQGLQFLIQYYNGEERAKGNILERFSAQQFPDLHSELNLSSLELGDSALYFCASSVGGYSYEQYFGPGTRLTVT.

This clonotype occurred a few times. The chain uses TRBV10-3 and TRBJ2-7, with TRBD1 matching over 7 bases. Germline V gene lookup returns CDR1 ENHRY and CDR2 SYGVKD. This CDR3 region has 10 residues. V trimming: 10 bases; J trimming: 6 bases; junction bases outside the gene matches: 3. CDR3 DNA sequence: TGTGCCACAGGACAGGTCGAGCAGTACTTC. It codes for CATGQVEQYF.

This clonotype was seen only a few times. The chain employs TRBV5-6 and TRBJ2-1, with TRBD2 matching over 11 bases. The germline gives CDR1 SGHDT, CDR2 YYEEEE. Unmatched junction bases numbered 5, after V lost 6 bases and J lost 3 bases. The CDR3 totals 15 residues. Here the CDR3 DNA reads TGTGCCAGCAATCTACTAGCGGGAGTCTACAATGAGCAGTTCTTC. The encoded protein is CASNLLAGVYNEQFF.

There are a few counts of this clonotype. V gene TRBV10-3 combines with J gene TRBJ2-1; D ambiguous. The CDR3 totals 12 residues. V lost 8 bases and J lost 4, with 9 bases in between. Germline lookup yields CDR1 ENHRY and CDR2 SYGVKD. CDR3: CAIGLLYNEQFF. The CDR3 DNA follows: TGTGCCATCGGGCTCCTGTACAATGAGCAGTTCTTC.

This clonotype showed up many times. The rearrangement joins TRBV6-1 to TRBJ1-4, with a weak D call TRBD1 (6 bases). Germline CDR1 reads MNHNS; CDR2 reads SASEGT. V was shortened by 5 bases and J by 3 bases, with 13 bases between the two germline ends. The CDR3 contains 15 residues. CDR3 coding DNA: TGTGCCAGCAGTCTTCTACAGGGTCCTAATGAAAAACTGTTTTTT. This gives the protein CASSLLQGPNEKLFF.

This clonotype was picked up many times. The CDR3 bases are TGCGCCAGCAGCTTGCGACTAGCCCTAAGCACAGATACGCAGTATTTT. This gives the protein CASSLRLALSTDTQYF. J is TRBJ2-3 and V is TRBV5-1; 7 bases agree with TRBD2. Germline values: CDR1 SGHRS, CDR2 YFSETQ. The J segment lost 0 bases and the V segment lost 1 base, leaving 5 bases of the junction unmatched. This CDR3 is 16 amino acids long.

The table lists this clonotype with a few counts. This chain connects TRBV5-1 to TRBJ2-1, with D possibly TRBD1 on 5 matching bases. Germline-derived CDR1 and CDR2 are SGHRS and YFSETQ. This CDR3 comprises 15 residues. Trimming took off 2 bases at V and 6 bases at J, with 15 bases between the two ends. CDR3 nucleotides: TGCGCCAGCAGCTTACGAGTGGGGCCGGGCAATGAGCAGTTCTTC. Amino acid sequence: CASSLRVGPGNEQFF.

This clonotype came up a few times. CDR3 residues: CASSSTGRVYGYTF. For the CDR3, the DNA is TGTGCCAGCAGCTCGACAGGCAGGGTTTATGGCTACACCTTC. The V call is TRBV12-3 or TRBV12-4, the J call TRBJ1-2; D might be TRBD1 (6 bases). V was trimmed by 6 bases and J by 5 bases, leaving 16 bases between them. There are 14 residues in the CDR3.

This clonotype showed up just a few times. This chain connects TRBV20-1 to TRBJ2-7; D gene ambiguous. The germline V and J ends were trimmed by 6 bases and 7 bases, with 19 bases remaining between them. There are 13 residues in the CDR3. Germline V gives CDR1 DFQATT, CDR2 SNEGSKA (reference sequence). DNA for the CDR3: TGCAGTGCCACGGGCCCTCCCCGAAGGGAGCAGTACTTC. It translates to CSATGPPRREQYF.

This chain joins TRBV4-3 and TRBJ2-3, with 9 nucleotides matching TRBD2. Per the germline V gene, CDR1 is LGHNA and CDR2 is YSLEER. J gave up 7 bases and V 0 bases, and 5 bases lay outside the gene matches. This CDR3 has 15 residues. CDR3 protein: CASSQDSGRGNTQYF. The DNA for the CDR3 is TGCGCCAGCAGCCAAGATAGCGGGAGAGGAAATACGCAGTATTTT.

This clonotype was picked up a small number of times. V and J are TRBV14 and TRBJ1-5, with unresolved D. This CDR3 spans 14 amino acids. The V gene lost 4 bases and the J gene lost 1 base, with 8 bases spanning the gap. From germline, CDR1 is SGHDN and CDR2 FVKESK. This CDR3 reads CASSPLGSNQPQHF. CDR3 DNA sequence: TGTGCCAGCAGCCCCCTGGGGAGCAATCAGCCCCAGCATTTT.

This clonotype came up many times. The chain recombines TRBV29-1 with TRBJ1-1, with D unclear. Germline CDR1 reads SQVTM; CDR2 reads ANQGSEA. V shed 4 bases and J shed 0 bases, with 9 bases lying between them. CDR3 length: 13 residues. For the CDR3, the DNA is TGCAGCGTTGGGAGGATCATGAACACTGAAGCTTTCTTT. Translation gives CSVGRIMNTEAFF.

This clonotype was observed a few times. The V call is TRBV20-1, the J call TRBJ1-2, with D uncertain. From germline, CDR1 is DFQATT and CDR2 SNEGSKA (reference sequence). The CDR3 length is 11 residues. V was pared by 6 bases and J by 7 bases, with 12 bases between. The CDR3 reads CSAPWRRGYTF. CDR3 in DNA: TGCAGTGCCCCTTGGCGGCGTGGCTACACCTTC.

This clonotype has a handful of counts. V is TRBV5-1 and J is TRBJ2-5; 7 bases line up with TRBD1. CDR3 length equals 14 residues. Trimming took 5 bases from V and 3 from J; bases not matched to a gene: 7. In germline, CDR1 is SGHRS, CDR2 YFSETQ. The CDR3 reads CASSYRTGEETQYF. Here the CDR3 DNA reads TGCGCCAGCAGTTACCGGACAGGAGAAGAGACCCAGTACTTC.

V is TRBV5-6 and J is TRBJ1-1; D is unclear. The V and J ends lost 0 bases and 4 bases respectively, with 10 bases between them. Germline V gives CDR1 SGHDT, CDR2 YYEEEE. The CDR3 spans 14 residues. Here the CDR3 DNA reads TGTGCCAGCAGCTTGGGACGGAGGAGCACTGAAGCTTTCTTT. Translated, it gives CASSLGRRSTEAFF.

The chain joins TRBV29-1 to TRBJ2-1; D not certain. Germline-derived CDR1 and CDR2 are SQVTM and ANQGSEA. V gave up 4 bases and J gave up 12 bases, with 19 bases separating them. CDR3 length: 13 amino acids. This CDR3 reads CSVAMLSARVQFF. The CDR3 DNA sequence: TGCAGCGTTGCTATGCTCTCTGCTAGGGTGCAGTTCTTC.

This clonotype came up a few times. A much larger clone is a single base away; this may be a read error. This chain connects TRBV7-2 to TRBJ1-1, with D perhaps matching TRBD1 (6 bases). Trimming took 5 bases from V and 1 from J, leaving 11 bases between them. This CDR3 has 14 residues. Germline-derived CDR1 and CDR2 are SGHTA and FQGNSA. The CDR3 protein is CASSPRQENTEAFF. As DNA, the CDR3 is TGTGCCAGCAGCCCTAGACAGGAGAACACTGAAGCTTTCTTT. Based on the CDR3 plus reference TRBV7-2 and TRBJ1-1, the full variable domain is GAGVSQSPSNKVTEKGKDVELRCDPISGHTALYWYRQSLGQGLEFLIYFQGNSAPDKSGLPSDRFSAERTGGSVSTLTIQRTQQEDSAVYLCASSPRQENTEAFFGQGTRLTVV.

In this sample, this clonotype turned up many times. CDR3 protein: CASSLVAGVINEQFF. CDR3 sequence (DNA): TGCGCCAGCAGCTTGGTCGCTGGGGTGATAAATGAGCAGTTCTTC. This rearrangement joins TRBV5-1 to TRBJ2-1; D remains ambiguous. The V and J ends lost 0 bases and 7 bases respectively, with 14 bases between them. This CDR3 is 15 amino acids long. The V gene's germline CDR1 is SGHRS and CDR2 YFSETQ.

This sequence joins TRBV5-6 and TRBJ1-1; D is unclear. Trimming left V 0 bases short and J 1 base short, with 10 bases between. Per germline, CDR1 SGHDT and CDR2 YYEEEE. The CDR3 covers 15 residues. The CDR3 bases are TGTGCCAGCAGCTTGGAGAAGGGAGGGAACACTGAAGCTTTCTTT. Translation gives CASSLEKGGNTEAFF. The variable domain in full, with the rest retrieved from reference TRBV5-6 and TRBJ1-1, is DAGVTQSPTHLIKTRGQQVTLRCSPKSGHDTVSWYQQALGQGPQFIFQYYEEEERQRGNFPDRFSGHQFPNYSSELNVNALLLGDSALYLCASSLEKGGNTEAFFGQGTRLTVV.

The chain is built from TRBV7-9 and TRBJ2-7; TRBD2 aligns across 8 bases. CDR1 and CDR2 (germline): SEHNR, FQNEAQ (reference sequence). With 1 base clipped from V and 5 bases from J, the junction kept 4 bases outside the gene matches. The CDR3 sequence is 14 residues long. The chain's CDR3 is CASSLGAGENEQYF. For the CDR3, the DNA is TGTGCCAGCAGCTTAGGAGCGGGAGAGAACGAGCAGTACTTC.

This clonotype was seen at least ten times. This chain's CDR3 is CASSQVGTVGEQYF. For the CDR3, the DNA is TGCGCCAGCAGCCAAGTGGGGACAGTTGGAGAGCAGTACTTC. V and J are TRBV4-3 and TRBJ2-7; 7 bases agree with TRBD1. The CDR3 spans 14 residues. Germline V gene sequence: CDR1 LGHNA, CDR2 YSLEER. V lost 1 base and J lost 7; bases outside the gene matches: 7.

The chain employs TRBV24-1 and TRBJ1-2; the D is unclear. Germline values: CDR1 KGHDR, CDR2 SFDVKD. The CDR3 is 14 residues long. V was clipped by 1 base and J by 7 bases, with 12 bases between them. The CDR3 nucleotides are TGTGCCACCAGTGATTTTCAAAAGGAAACTGGCTACACCTTC. Encoded protein: CATSDFQKETGYTF.

The chain recombines TRBV20-1 with TRBJ1-2; D remains ambiguous. The CDR3 runs 13 residues. Trimming took off 2 bases at V and 0 bases at J, with 7 bases between the two ends. Per germline, CDR1 DFQATT and CDR2 SNEGSKA (reference sequence). CDR3 nucleotide sequence: TGCAGTGCTAGACTGTTAGCTAACTATGGCTACACCTTC. It encodes CSARLLANYGYTF.